A selection of T cell receptor beta chains follows, all from one sample in a study of T cell responses to AZD1222 COVID-19 vaccine. Profiling relied on immunoSEQ multiplex PCR, and the TCRdb table lists in-frame clones only, not all of them. This repertoire shows 50,000 to 60,000 clones, approximately 88% found once; its top ten account for roughly 14%. Sequences were derived from peripheral blood, sampled on day 0 of AZD1222 vaccination. The receptors were gathered from an adult in good health. CDR3s include the opening cysteine and the closing phenylalanine or tryptophan. The D gene is left open where the match is weak.

j_gene | d_gene | v_gene | CDR3aa | CDR3nt
TRBJ1-6 | TRBD1 | TRBV5-1 | CASSTGTVDSPLHF | TGCGCCAGCAGCACCGGGACAGTCGATTCACCCCTCCACTTT
TRBJ1-1 | - | TRBV19 | CASSPPRMEAFF | TGTGCCAGTAGTCCCCCCCGCATGGAGGCTTTCTTT
TRBJ1-2 | TRBD1 | TRBV24-1 | CATSEPGTADRYGYTF | TGTGCCACCAGTGAACCTGGGACAGCAGATCGGTATGGCTACACCTTC
TRBJ1-6 | - | TRBV4-2 | CASSQVSGAVNSPLHF | TGTGCCAGCAGCCAAGTATCGGGGGCGGTGAATTCACCCCTCCACTTT
TRBJ2-6 | - | TRBV6-5 | CASSTGSGANVLTF | TGTGCCAGCAGTACAGGGTCTGGGGCCAACGTCCTGACTTTC
TRBJ2-1 | - | TRBV11-3 | CASSFRGLRTEQFF | TGTGCCAGCAGCTTCCGGGGCCTGCGTACTGAGCAGTTCTTC
TRBJ1-4 | TRBD1 | TRBV18 | CASSPTTNRGSGEKLFF | TGTGCCAGCTCACCGACTACGAACAGGGGATCTGGCGAAAAACTGTTTTTT
TRBJ2-6 | - | TRBV7-2 | CASSHLQGTANVLTF | TGTGCCAGCAGCCACCTACAGGGTACGGCCAACGTCCTGACTTTC
TRBJ2-7 | - | TRBV25-1 | CASSEQTLGEQYF | TGTGCCAGCAGTGAACAAACCTTGGGCGAGCAGTACTTC
TRBJ2-7 | TRBD1 | TRBV6-5 | CASGETGVYEQYF | TGTGCCAGCGGAGAGACAGGGGTATACGAGCAGTACTTC
TRBJ1-2 | TRBD1 | TRBV19 | CASSMWEDRAAYGYTF | TGTGCCAGTAGTATGTGGGAGGACAGGGCGGCCTATGGCTACACCTTC
TRBJ2-5 | TRBD2 | TRBV11-3 | CASSLGRGSSETQYF | TGTGCCAGCAGCTTGGGGAGGGGCTCTTCGGAGACCCAGTACTTC
TRBJ1-4 | - | TRBV13 | CASSSTGVNEKLFF | TGTGCCAGCAGCTCGACGGGAGTTAATGAAAAACTGTTTTTT
TRBJ1-1 | - | TRBV5-1 | CASSLIGEDTEAFF | TGCGCCAGCAGCTTGATAGGGGAGGACACTGAAGCTTTCTTT
TRBJ2-5 | - | TRBV18 | CASSPPNRAQETQYF | TGTGCCAGCTCACCGCCAAACAGGGCCCAAGAGACCCAGTACTTC
TRBJ2-1 | TRBD2 | TRBV18 | CASSPRTSGSDEQFF | TGTGCCAGCTCACCCCGGACTAGCGGGAGTGATGAGCAGTTCTTC
TRBJ2-7 | TRBD2 | TRBV7-3 | CASSLSSGGRQYF | TGTGCCAGCAGCTTGAGTAGCGGGGGACGGCAGTACTTC
TRBJ2-2 | - | TRBV11-3 | CASSLVGLNTGELFF | TGTGCCAGCAGCTTAGTGGGGCTAAACACCGGGGAGCTGTTTTTT